These T cell receptor beta chains were read from a single sample in a study of blood T cell repertoires in COVID-19. Measured with immunoSEQ multiplex PCR; TCRdb has only the in-frame clones, and not every one. The sample yields about 160,000 clones, about four fifths seen once. Input material: peripheral blood. The receptors were sampled from a man between 65 and 85 years old with acute or convalescent COVID-19. Each CDR3 is given without its conserved first and last residue. Some rows have no size entry. The others give once, few or many, or a class for an expanded clone.

v_gene,abundance,j_gene,CDR3aa
TRBV27,NA,TRBJ1-2,ASRSQDNYGYT
TRBV5-1,NA,TRBJ1-4,ASSGSGSRNEKLF
TRBV4-1,many,TRBJ2-5,ASSILRGETQY
TRBV12-3/TRBV12-4,NA,TRBJ2-5,ASTSGWQETQY
TRBV10-1,NA,TRBJ2-7,ASSESRVGLAGVKPYEQY
TRBV5-6,NA,TRBJ2-1,ASSLRSSGYNEQF
TRBV5-4,NA,TRBJ1-6,ASSLSGTGNSPLH
TRBV18,once,TRBJ2-3,ASSPVGLAVTDTQY
TRBV5-6,NA,TRBJ2-5,ASSQYGPSRETQY
TRBV5-4,once,TRBJ2-3,ASSLEPSTDTQY
TRBV29-1,NA,TRBJ1-2,SVSKSAPGSGRLLYGYT
TRBV5-1,NA,TRBJ2-5,ARSLGVGGAGETQY
TRBV10-3,NA,TRBJ2-3,AISGSWGGGADTQY
TRBV27,NA,TRBJ1-6,ASSPTGTGGYSPLH
TRBV4-2,NA,TRBJ1-2,ASLPADRAGEGYT
TRBV5-1,NA,TRBJ2-1,ASSKMQGNYNEQF
TRBV6-5,NA,TRBJ2-7,ASSTLAGVGEQY
TRBV28,NA,TRBJ1-1,ASRAGGWTEAF
TRBV9,NA,TRBJ2-3,ASSVASSDTQY
TRBV5-6,NA,TRBJ1-6,ASSSPKGDSPLH
TRBV4-1,NA,TRBJ1-5,ASSLHGGDNQPQH
TRBV6-4,NA,TRBJ2-3,ASSVDRGPTDTQY
TRBV18,NA,TRBJ1-2,ASSDQGPYGYT
TRBV7-2,NA,TRBJ2-3,ASSPGSGGINTQY
TRBV7-2,NA,TRBJ2-7,ASSSRAGVYEQY
TRBV2,NA,TRBJ1-4,ASSGQPNEKLF
TRBV6-6,NA,TRBJ1-1,ASSYGGDTEAF
TRBV7-2,once,TRBJ2-1,ASSLGGGDHEQF